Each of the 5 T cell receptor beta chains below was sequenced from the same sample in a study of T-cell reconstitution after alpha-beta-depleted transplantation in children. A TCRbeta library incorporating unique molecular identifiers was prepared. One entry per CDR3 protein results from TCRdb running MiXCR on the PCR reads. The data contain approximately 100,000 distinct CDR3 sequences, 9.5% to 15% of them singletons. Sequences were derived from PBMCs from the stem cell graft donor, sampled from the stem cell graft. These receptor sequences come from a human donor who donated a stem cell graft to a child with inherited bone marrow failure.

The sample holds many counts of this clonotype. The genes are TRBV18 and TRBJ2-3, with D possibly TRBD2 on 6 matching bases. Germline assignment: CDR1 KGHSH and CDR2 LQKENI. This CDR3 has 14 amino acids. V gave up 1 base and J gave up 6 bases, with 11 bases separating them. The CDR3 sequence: CASSPRGGVDTQYF. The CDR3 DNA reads TGTGCCAGCTCACCACGTGGAGGGGTCGATACGCAGTATTTT. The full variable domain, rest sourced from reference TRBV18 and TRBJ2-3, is NAGVMQNPRHLVRRRGQEARLRCSPMKGHSHVYWYRQLPEEGLKFMVYLQKENIIDESGMPKERFSAEFPKEGPSILRIQQVVRGDSAAYFCASSPRGGVDTQYFGPGTRLTVL.

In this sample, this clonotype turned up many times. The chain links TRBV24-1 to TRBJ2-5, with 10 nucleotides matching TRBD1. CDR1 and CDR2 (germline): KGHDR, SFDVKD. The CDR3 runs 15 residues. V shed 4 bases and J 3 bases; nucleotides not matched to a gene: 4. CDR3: CATSDSTGGEETQYF. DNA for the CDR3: TGTGCCACCAGTGACTCGACAGGGGGCGAAGAGACCCAGTACTTC.

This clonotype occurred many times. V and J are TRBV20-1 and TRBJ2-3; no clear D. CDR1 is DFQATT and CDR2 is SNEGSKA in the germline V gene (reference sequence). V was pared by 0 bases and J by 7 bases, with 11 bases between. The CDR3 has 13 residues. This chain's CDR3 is CSAREGSVNTQYF. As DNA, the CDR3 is TGCAGTGCTAGAGAGGGTTCGGTGAATACGCAGTATTTT.

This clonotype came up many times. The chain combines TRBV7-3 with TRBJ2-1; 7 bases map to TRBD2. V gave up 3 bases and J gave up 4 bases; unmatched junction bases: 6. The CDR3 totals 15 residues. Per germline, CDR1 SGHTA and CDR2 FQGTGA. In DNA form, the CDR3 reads TGTGCCAGCAGCTTTATAGCGGGCGCGTACAATGAGCAGTTCTTC. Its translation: CASSFIAGAYNEQFF.

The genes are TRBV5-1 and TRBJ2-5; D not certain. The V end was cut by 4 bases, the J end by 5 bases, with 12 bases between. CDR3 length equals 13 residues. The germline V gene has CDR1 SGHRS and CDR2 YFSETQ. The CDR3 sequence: CASSRPQTETQYF. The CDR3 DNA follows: TGCGCCAGCAGCCGGCCTCAAACGGAGACCCAGTACTTC.